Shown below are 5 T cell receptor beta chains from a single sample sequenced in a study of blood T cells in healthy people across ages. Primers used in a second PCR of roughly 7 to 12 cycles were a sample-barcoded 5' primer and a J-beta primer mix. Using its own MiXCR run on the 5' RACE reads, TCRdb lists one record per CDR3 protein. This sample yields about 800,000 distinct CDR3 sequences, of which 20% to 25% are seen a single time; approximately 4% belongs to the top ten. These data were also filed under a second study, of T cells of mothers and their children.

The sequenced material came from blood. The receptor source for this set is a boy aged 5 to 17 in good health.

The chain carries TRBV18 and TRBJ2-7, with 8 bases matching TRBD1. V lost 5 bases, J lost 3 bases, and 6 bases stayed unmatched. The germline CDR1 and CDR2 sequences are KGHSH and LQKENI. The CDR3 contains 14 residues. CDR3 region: CASSGTGLGYEQYF. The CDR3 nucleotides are TGTGCCAGCTCAGGGACAGGATTGGGCTACGAGCAGTACTTC.

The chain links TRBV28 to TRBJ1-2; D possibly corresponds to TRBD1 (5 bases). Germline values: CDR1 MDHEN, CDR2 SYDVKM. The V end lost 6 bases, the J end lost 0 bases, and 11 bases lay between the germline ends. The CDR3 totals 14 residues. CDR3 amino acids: CASRQDGTNYGYTF. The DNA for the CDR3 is TGTGCCAGCAGACAGGACGGAACTAACTATGGCTACACCTTC.

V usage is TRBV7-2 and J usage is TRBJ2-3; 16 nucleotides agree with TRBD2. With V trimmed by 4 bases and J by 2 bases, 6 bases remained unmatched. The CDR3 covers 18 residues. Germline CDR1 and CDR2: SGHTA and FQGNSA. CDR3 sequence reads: CASSSGLAGGPYTDTQYF. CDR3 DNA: TGTGCCAGCAGCTCGGGACTAGCGGGGGGGCCATACACAGATACGCAGTATTTT. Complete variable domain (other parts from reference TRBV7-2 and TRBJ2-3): GAGVSQSPSNKVTEKGKDVELRCDPISGHTALYWYRQSLGQGLEFLIYFQGNSAPDKSGLPSDRFSAERTGGSVSTLTIQRTQQEDSAVYLCASSSGLAGGPYTDTQYFGPGTRLTVL.

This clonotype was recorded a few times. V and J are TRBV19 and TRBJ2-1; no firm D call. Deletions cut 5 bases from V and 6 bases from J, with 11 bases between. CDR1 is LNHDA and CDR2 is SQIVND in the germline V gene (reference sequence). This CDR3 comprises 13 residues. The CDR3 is CASSLLPGNEQFF. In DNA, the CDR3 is TGTGCCAGTAGTCTTCTCCCTGGCAATGAGCAGTTCTTC.

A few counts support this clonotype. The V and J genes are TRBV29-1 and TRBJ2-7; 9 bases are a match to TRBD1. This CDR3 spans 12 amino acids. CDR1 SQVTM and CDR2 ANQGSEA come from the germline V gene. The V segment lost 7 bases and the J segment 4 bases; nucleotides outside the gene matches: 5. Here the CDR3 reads CSAGTGQYEQYF. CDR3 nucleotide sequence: TGCAGCGCGGGGACAGGGCAGTACGAGCAGTACTTC.